The clone carrying this T cell receptor (beta chain) showed up just a few times. What it binds is not known. J was trimmed by 6 bases and V by 5 bases; bases with no gene match: 11. Germline V gene lookup returns CDR1 SGHAT and CDR2 FQNNGV. CDR3 size: 15 residues. TCRdb re-called the reads through MiXCR, storing one row per CDR3 protein. The table has around 300,000 distinct CDR3 sequences, 20% to 25% seen once. The sample originates from a study of T cell repertoires in cytomegalovirus infection. As for the study in general: Epitope selection comprised recently identified HLA-C-restricted CMV epitopes and well-studied HLA-B-restricted CMV epitopes. Public TCR beta signatures indicated both CMV infection and matching HLA type.

Findings and limits, study-wide: HLA-C-restricted TCR beta clonotypes specific for CMV led the ex vivo response.

The gene calls are TRBV11-2 and TRBJ1-2; 8 positions match TRBD1. Sequences were derived from cultured PBMCs, sampled from culture after CMV antigen stimulation. This sequence was found in a human donor in good health (CMV status not recorded). Some clones in this sample may be carry-over from other donors' samples. The CDR3 sequence: CASSTRQGLSDGYTF. The CDR3 DNA is TGTGCCAGCAGCACCAGACAGGGGCTTTCAGATGGCTACACCTTC. The whole variable domain, filled in from reference TRBV11-2 and TRBJ1-2, reads EAGVAQSPRYKIIEKRQSVAFWCNPISGHATLYWYQQILGQGPKLLIQFQNNGVVDDSQLPKDRFSAERLKGVDSTLKIQPAKLEDSAVYLCASSTRQGLSDGYTFGSGTRLTVV.